This entry lists 31 T cell receptor beta chains sequenced from one sample in a study of T cells in Graves' hyperthyroidism and ophthalmopathy. From RNA transcripts, TCR beta CDR3 regions were amplified. First-round RT-PCR of the TCR CDR3 relied on the HTBI primer set. TCRdb re-called the multiplex PCR reads with MiXCR, one entry per CDR3 protein. The sample has 450,000 to 650,000 distinct CDR3 sequences; 17% are singletons. Input material: blood. These receptors were taken from a young woman with Graves' ophthalmopathy.

This clonotype appeared a few times. The CDR3 sequence: CASSYNGPQETQYF. CDR3 bases: TGTGCCAGCAGCTATAACGGCCCCCAGGAGACCCAGTACTTC. J is TRBJ2-5 and V is TRBV27; D unresolved. Trimming removed 6 bases at V and 5 bases at J, with 16 bases between. The CDR3 loop spans 14 amino acids. Germline CDR1 and CDR2: MNHEY and SMNVEV (reference sequence).

A remark on this clonotype: A much larger clone lies a single base off, so this may be a read error. The chain recombines TRBV6-1 with TRBJ2-7; 7 bases fit TRBD1. CDR1 is MNHNS and CDR2 is SASEGT in the germline V gene. The ends lost 4 bases at V and 7 bases at J; junction bases unmatched: 10. This CDR3 has 14 residues. CDR3 coding DNA: TGTGCCAGCAGTGTGGAACAGGGGTGGGTTGAGCAGTACTTC. This gives the protein CASSVEQGWVEQYF.

To note about this clonotype: With a much larger clone just one base away, this may be a read error. J is TRBJ1-1 and V is TRBV6-1; 10 bases are a match to TRBD1. V was pared by 7 bases and J by 3 bases, with 5 bases of the junction left unmatched. This CDR3 has 14 amino acids. Germline values: CDR1 MNHNS, CDR2 SASEGT. The CDR3, as DNA: TGTGCCAGCAAAATCGGGACAGGGGACACTGAAGCTTTCTTT. It encodes CASKIGTGDTEAFF.

This clonotype was observed at least ten times. CDR3 loop: CASSLSFSVAANEQYF. CDR3 nucleotides: TGTGCCAGCAGTTTATCCTTCTCGGTGGCAGCCAACGAGCAGTACTTC. The J gene is TRBJ2-7, the V gene TRBV27, with D uncertain. In germline, CDR1 is MNHEY, CDR2 SMNVEV (reference sequence). The CDR3 sequence is 16 residues long. The ends were cut back, 0 bases at V and 5 bases at J, with 17 bases in the middle.

V and J are TRBV28 and TRBJ1-6; D is unclear. The CDR3 extends over 13 amino acids. The V gene lost 4 bases and the J gene lost 6 bases, with 7 bases spanning the gap. Germline V CDR1 and CDR2: MDHEN, SYDVKM. CDR3 bases: TGTGCCAGCAGTTCAGATCCTAATTCACCCCTCCACTTT. It specifies CASSSDPNSPLHF.

Many counts were recorded for this clonotype. The rearrangement joins TRBV20-1 to TRBJ2-7; tentative D call: TRBD2 (5 bases). Trimming took off 3 bases at V and 6 bases at J, with 21 bases between the two ends. This CDR3 is 15 amino acids long. CDR1 and CDR2 (germline): DFQATT, SNEGSKA (reference sequence). The CDR3 sequence: CSASGPGNYDREQYF. Here the CDR3 DNA reads TGCAGTGCTAGTGGCCCCGGGAACTACGACCGCGAGCAGTACTTC.

J is TRBJ2-4 and V is TRBV6-2 or TRBV6-3, with 8 nucleotides matching TRBD2. This CDR3 has 17 amino acids. J lost 0 bases, V lost 5 bases, and 9 bases had no gene match. Looked up from germline, CDR1 is MNHEY and CDR2 is SVGEGT. The CDR3 here is CASSRASGPLAKNIQYF. CDR3 nucleotide sequence: TGTGCCAGCAGTCGGGCTAGCGGGCCCCTAGCCAAAAACATTCAGTACTTC.

This clonotype was observed at least ten times. V usage is TRBV19 and J usage is TRBJ2-1; possible D gene TRBD2, 6 bases. Trimming took 0 bases from V and 2 from J, leaving 11 bases between them. This CDR3 contains 16 residues. Germline-derived CDR1 and CDR2 are LNHDA and SQIVND (reference sequence). CDR3: CASSIEGGLPYNEQFF. CDR3 nucleotide sequence: TGTGCCAGTAGTATAGAGGGAGGACTGCCCTACAATGAGCAGTTCTTC. The full variable domain, in which reference TRBV19 and TRBJ2-1 provide the parts outside the CDR3, is DGGITQSPKYLFRKEGQNVTLSCEQNLNHDAMYWYRQDPGQGLRLIYYSQIVNDFQKGDIAEGYSVSREKKESFPLTVTSAQKNPTAFYLCASSIEGGLPYNEQFFGPGTRLTVL.

This clonotype occurred a few times. V is TRBV6-1 and J is TRBJ1-6; D gene unclear. Trimming stripped 7 bases from V and 6 bases from J, with 13 bases between. The CDR3 extends over 14 amino acids. CDR1 MNHNS and CDR2 SASEGT come from the germline V gene. The CDR3 sequence: CASMKTDLNSPLHF. For the CDR3, the DNA is TGTGCCAGCATGAAGACGGATCTTAATTCACCCCTCCACTTT.

The chain has TRBV4-3 and TRBJ1-6; D is possibly TRBD1 (6 bases). Trimming took off 2 bases at V and 7 bases at J, with 15 bases between the two ends. CDR3 length equals 16 residues. Germline CDR1 is LGHNA and CDR2 is YSLEER. The CDR3 sequence: CASSQSTGRANSPLHF. The CDR3 bases are TGCGCCAGCAGCCAATCAACAGGGAGAGCGAATTCACCCCTCCACTTT.

V usage is TRBV19 and J usage is TRBJ1-2, with D hard to call. CDR3 length: 13 residues. Germline assignment: CDR1 LNHDA and CDR2 SQIVND (reference sequence). Deletions cut 4 bases from V and 5 bases from J, with 11 bases between. The CDR3 DNA reads as TGTGCCAGTAGTACCACGGACCGATATGGCTACACCTTC. It codes for CASSTTDRYGYTF.

This clonotype was detected many times. The chain combines TRBV5-1 with TRBJ1-6; D might be TRBD1 (6 bases). The CDR3 covers 15 residues. The germline gives CDR1 SGHRS, CDR2 YFSETQ. The V end was cut by 1 base, the J end by 9 bases, with 14 bases between. CDR3 nucleotides: TGCGCCAGCAGCTTGATGTGGACAGATACTTCACCCCTCCACTTT. Translating gives CASSLMWTDTSPLHF.

This clonotype was seen at least ten times. CDR3 sequence: CASSGQGGNEKLFF. The CDR3 DNA reads TGTGCCAGCAGTGGGCAGGGCGGTAATGAAAAACTGTTTTTT. The chain is built from TRBV2 and TRBJ1-4; a weak D match, TRBD1 (5 bases). The CDR3 has 14 residues. Germline CDR1 SNHLY, CDR2 FYNNEI. Trimming left V 4 bases short and J 4 bases short, with 10 bases between.

This clonotype was seen many times. The V and J genes are TRBV10-2 and TRBJ1-6; D remains unclear. CDR1 WSHSY and CDR2 SAAADI come from the germline V gene. The CDR3 sequence is 17 residues long. The V end lost 0 bases, the J end lost 0 bases, and 9 bases lay between the germline ends. CDR3 sequence: CASSESGSSSYNSPLHF. The CDR3 bases are TGCGCCAGCAGTGAGTCCGGTTCGAGCTCCTATAATTCACCCCTCCACTTT.

Concerning this clonotype: This may be a read error: a much more frequent sequence differs by one nucleotide. It is likely a read error, because the conserved phenylalanine at the end of the CDR3 is missing. V and J are TRBV28 and TRBJ2-1, with a tentative D call TRBD1 (6 bases). With 6 bases removed from V and 6 bases from J, the gap between germline ends came to 12 bases. Germline V CDR1 and CDR2: MDHEN, SYDVKM. The CDR3 runs 13 residues. Here the CDR3 DNA reads TGTGCCAGCAGCTCCGGACAGATCAATGAGCAGTTCCTC. Translating it yields CASSSGQINEQFL.

The CDR3, as DNA: TGCGCCAGCAGCCAAGATTACGGGACAGGGGGCGAAAAACTGTTTTTT. Protein sequence: CASSQDYGTGGEKLFF. V and J are TRBV4-3 and TRBJ1-4; 12 positions agree with TRBD1. J was trimmed by 8 bases and V by 0 bases; bases with no gene match: 4. Germline V gene lookup returns CDR1 LGHNA and CDR2 YSLEER. CDR3 length equals 16 residues.

V is TRBV28 and J is TRBJ2-6; a weak D match, TRBD1 (5 bases). CDR3 length: 17 amino acids. Germline V CDR1 and CDR2: MDHEN, SYDVKM. Trimming pared 5 bases from V and 1 base from J, leaving 15 bases between. DNA of the CDR3: TGTGCCAGCAGTCCCCACAGGTCCTTTTCTGGGGCCAACGTCCTGACTTTC. It yields the protein CASSPHRSFSGANVLTF.

The chain is built from TRBV20-1 and TRBJ2-1, with 13 nucleotides matching TRBD2. The CDR3 has 18 amino acids. V trimming: 6 bases; J trimming: 4 bases; junction bases outside the gene matches: 15. The V gene's germline CDR1 is DFQATT and CDR2 SNEGSKA (reference sequence). The CDR3 here is CSAPGLAGPPRKYNEQFF. As DNA, the CDR3 is TGCAGTGCGCCGGGACTAGCGGGGCCACCCAGGAAATACAATGAGCAGTTCTTC.

The chain has TRBV6-1 and TRBJ1-4; 8 bases match TRBD1. The V gene end was trimmed by 4 bases and the J gene end by 7 bases; junction bases not matched to a gene: 5. Germline CDR1 MNHNS, CDR2 SASEGT. CDR3 length equals 14 residues. DNA of the CDR3: TGTGCCAGCAGTGGGACAGGGTTAATTGAAAAACTGTTTTTT. Translated: CASSGTGLIEKLFF.

This clonotype occurred many times. This sequence joins TRBV2 and TRBJ1-1; 7 bases line up with TRBD1. The CDR3 loop spans 12 amino acids. J gave up 4 bases and V 10 bases, and 6 bases lay outside the gene matches. Looked up from germline, CDR1 is SNHLY and CDR2 is FYNNEI. Here the CDR3 reads CATHQGGTEAFF. CDR3 in DNA: TGTGCCACCCATCAGGGGGGCACTGAAGCTTTCTTT.

This sequence joins TRBV6-1 and TRBJ1-6; a weak D match, TRBD1 (5 bases). This CDR3 spans 16 amino acids. Germline lookup yields CDR1 MNHNS and CDR2 SASEGT. The germline V and J ends were trimmed by 8 bases and 0 bases, with 14 bases remaining between them. The CDR3 nucleotides read TGTGCCAGCCTCCATAGGGGTGGCTCCTATAATTCACCCCTCCACTTT. Its translation is CASLHRGGSYNSPLHF.

The V gene is TRBV20-1, the J gene TRBJ1-5; weak D call: TRBD1 (5 bases). The V gene's germline CDR1 is DFQATT and CDR2 SNEGSKA (reference sequence). The CDR3 is made up of 14 amino acids. Trimming left V 5 bases short and J 0 bases short, with 11 bases between. The CDR3 sequence: CSAGAGNSNQPQHF. The CDR3 DNA sequence: TGCAGTGCTGGAGCAGGGAATAGCAATCAGCCCCAGCATTTT.

The chain uses TRBV13 and TRBJ1-3; D not resolved. Germline V gives CDR1 PRHDT, CDR2 FYEKMQ (reference sequence). There are 15 residues in the CDR3. Deletions cut 2 bases from V and 4 bases from J, with 12 bases between. This CDR3 is CASSLREAEGNTIYF. CDR3 sequence (DNA): TGTGCCAGCAGCTTAAGAGAGGCGGAGGGAAACACCATATATTTT.

J is TRBJ1-4 and V is TRBV6-2 or TRBV6-3, with unresolved D. Looked up from germline, CDR1 is MNHEY and CDR2 is SVGEGT. This CDR3 is 14 amino acids long. Trimming pared 5 bases from V and 7 bases from J, leaving 14 bases between. CDR3 sequence reads: CASSPPRQTEKLFF. The CDR3 DNA sequence: TGTGCCAGCAGTCCCCCCCGACAAACTGAAAAACTGTTTTTT.

This clonotype appeared many times. The chain recombines TRBV6-1 with TRBJ2-7, with 7 bases aligning to TRBD1. The V segment lost 6 bases and the J segment 3 bases; nucleotides outside the gene matches: 8. The CDR3 extends over 14 amino acids. The germline V gene encodes CDR1 MNHNS and CDR2 SASEGT. The CDR3 coding sequence is TGTGCCAGCAGAGCCTATAGGACAGGCTACGAGCAGTACTTC. Its translation is CASRAYRTGYEQYF.

This clonotype was recorded at least ten times. This chain links TRBV7-9 with TRBJ2-5; the match to TRBD2 covers 7 bases. V trimming: 5 bases; J trimming: 5 bases; junction bases outside the gene matches: 8. Germline V gene lookup returns CDR1 SEHNR and CDR2 FQNEAQ (reference sequence). The CDR3 is 14 amino acids. This CDR3 reads CASSLRTSEETQYF. The CDR3 DNA reads as TGTGCCAGCAGCCTACGGACTAGTGAGGAGACCCAGTACTTC.

The chain employs TRBV4-2 and TRBJ2-2, with 7 bases aligning to TRBD2. Looked up from germline, CDR1 is LGHNA and CDR2 is YNFKEQ. The CDR3 loop spans 15 amino acids. The V segment lost 2 bases and the J segment 3 bases; nucleotides outside the gene matches: 3. CDR3 coding DNA: TGTGCCAGCAGCCAATTAGCGGGCGACACCGGGGAGCTGTTTTTT. Translating it yields CASSQLAGDTGELFF.

In this sample, this clonotype turned up many times. The chain is built from TRBV20-1 and TRBJ1-2, with TRBD1 identical over 8 bases. CDR3 length: 14 residues. Looked up from germline, CDR1 is DFQATT and CDR2 is SNEGSKA (reference sequence). Germline trimming cut 6 bases from V and 2 bases from J; bases unmatched to any gene: 8. The CDR3 region has the DNA TGCAGTGCACCGGACAGGGACGGCAACTATGGCTACACCTTC. It translates to CSAPDRDGNYGYTF.

This clonotype was detected many times. The V call is TRBV5-1, the J call TRBJ2-5; 8 bases line up with TRBD2. J gave up 0 bases and V 0 bases, and 1 base lay outside the gene matches. From germline, CDR1 is SGHRS and CDR2 YFSETQ. This CDR3 is 15 amino acids long. The CDR3 protein is CASSLGLAYQETQYF. The CDR3 DNA follows: TGCGCCAGCAGCTTGGGACTAGCGTACCAAGAGACCCAGTACTTC.

This clonotype has a single count. V and J are TRBV29-1 and TRBJ2-5; 13 bases fit TRBD2. Germline CDR1 reads SQVTM; CDR2 reads ANQGSEA. Losses at the gene ends were 7 bases for V and 6 bases for J; bases not matched to a gene: 8. This CDR3 is 14 amino acids long. DNA of the CDR3: TGCAGCGGGGTAGGACTAGCGGGAGCACAGACCCAGTACTTC. Amino acid sequence: CSGVGLAGAQTQYF.

For the CDR3, the DNA is TGTGCCAGCAGCTTGGCAGAGATTAATGAGCAGTTCTTC. Protein: CASSLAEINEQFF. The chain joins TRBV5-5 to TRBJ2-1; no definite D call. Trimming pared 0 bases from V and 7 bases from J, leaving 8 bases between. This CDR3 has 13 amino acids. The germline V gene has CDR1 SGHKS and CDR2 YYEKEE (reference sequence).